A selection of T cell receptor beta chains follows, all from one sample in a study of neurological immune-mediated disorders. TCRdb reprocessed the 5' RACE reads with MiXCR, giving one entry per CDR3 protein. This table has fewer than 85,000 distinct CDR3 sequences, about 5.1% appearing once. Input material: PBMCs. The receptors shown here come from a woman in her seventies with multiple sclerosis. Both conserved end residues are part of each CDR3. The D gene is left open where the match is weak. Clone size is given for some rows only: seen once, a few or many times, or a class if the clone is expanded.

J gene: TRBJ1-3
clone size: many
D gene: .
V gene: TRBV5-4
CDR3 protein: CASSFSTAGNTIYF
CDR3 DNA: TGTGCCAGCAGCTTTTCGACAGCTGGAAACACCATATATTTT

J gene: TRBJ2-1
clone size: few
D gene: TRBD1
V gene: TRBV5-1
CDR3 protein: CASSLGGMYNEQFF
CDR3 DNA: TGCGCCAGCAGCTTAGGGGGCATGTACAATGAGCAGTTCTTC

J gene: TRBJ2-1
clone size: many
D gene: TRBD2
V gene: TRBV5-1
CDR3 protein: CASKEGSSGINRQFF
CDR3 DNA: TGCGCCAGCAAGGAGGGGTCTAGCGGGATAAATAGGCAGTTCTTC

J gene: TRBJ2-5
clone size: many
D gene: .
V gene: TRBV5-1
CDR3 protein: CASSLAGQNQETQYF
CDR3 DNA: TGCGCCAGCAGCTTGGCCGGACAAAACCAAGAGACCCAGTACTTC

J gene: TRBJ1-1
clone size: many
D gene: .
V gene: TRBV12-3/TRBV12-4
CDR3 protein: CASSLHGNTEAFF
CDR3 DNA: TGTGCCAGCAGTCTCCACGGGAACACTGAAGCTTTCTTT

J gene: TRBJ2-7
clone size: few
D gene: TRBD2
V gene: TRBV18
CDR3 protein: CASSPGLAHEQYF
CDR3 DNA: TGTGCCAGCTCACCCGGACTAGCCCACGAGCAGTACTTC

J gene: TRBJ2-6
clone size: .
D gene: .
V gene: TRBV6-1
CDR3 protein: CASSPTASGANVLTF
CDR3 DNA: TGTGCCAGCAGTCCGACGGCGTCTGGGGCCAACGTCCTGACTTTC

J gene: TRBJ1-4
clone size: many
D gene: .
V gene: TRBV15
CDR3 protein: CATSRGRGPNEKLFF
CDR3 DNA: TGTGCCACCAGCAGAGGAAGGGGACCTAATGAAAAACTGTTTTTT

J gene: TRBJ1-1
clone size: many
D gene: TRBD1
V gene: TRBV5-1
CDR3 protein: CASQGSSTGGNTEAFF
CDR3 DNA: TGCGCCAGTCAGGGTTCCTCGACAGGGGGGAACACTGAAGCTTTCTTT

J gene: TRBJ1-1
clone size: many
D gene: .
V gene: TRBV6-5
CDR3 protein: CASSYSTSGGVDFF
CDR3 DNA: TGTGCCAGCAGTTACTCGACGTCGGGGGGCGTGGATTTCTTT

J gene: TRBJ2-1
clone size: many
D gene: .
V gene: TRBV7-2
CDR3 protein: CASSLTSSYNEQFF
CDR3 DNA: TGTGCCAGCAGCTTAACTAGCTCCTACAATGAGCAGTTCTTC

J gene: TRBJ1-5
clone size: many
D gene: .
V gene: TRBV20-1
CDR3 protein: CSARDHNQPQHF
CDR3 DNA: TGCAGTGCTAGAGACCACAATCAGCCCCAGCATTTT

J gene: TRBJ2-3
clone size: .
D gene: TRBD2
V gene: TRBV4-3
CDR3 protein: CASSQETSVSTDTQYF
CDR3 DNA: TGCGCCAGCAGCCAAGAGACTAGCGTAAGCACAGATACGCAGTATTTT

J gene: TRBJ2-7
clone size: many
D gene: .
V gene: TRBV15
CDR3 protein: CATSRTPAGHNEQYF
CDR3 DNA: TGTGCCACCAGCAGAACCCCGGCAGGACATAACGAGCAGTACTTC

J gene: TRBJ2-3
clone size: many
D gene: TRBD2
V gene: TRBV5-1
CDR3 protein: CATTRLAGGYDTQYF
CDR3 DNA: TGCGCCACGACACGACTAGCGGGAGGATACGATACGCAGTATTTT

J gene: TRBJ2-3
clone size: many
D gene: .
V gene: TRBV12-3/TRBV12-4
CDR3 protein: CASSWDFSSTDTQYF
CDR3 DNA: TGTGCCAGCAGTTGGGACTTTTCTAGCACAGATACGCAGTATTTT

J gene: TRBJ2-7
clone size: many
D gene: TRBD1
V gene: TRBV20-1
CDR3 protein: CSAGFLRDRAYEQYF
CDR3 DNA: TGCAGTGCTGGATTTCTCCGGGACAGGGCCTACGAGCAGTACTTC

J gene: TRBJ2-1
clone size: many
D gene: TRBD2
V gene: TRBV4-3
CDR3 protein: CASSQVGGGPDNEQFF
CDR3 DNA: TGCGCCAGCAGCCAAGTGGGGGGAGGGCCGGACAATGAGCAGTTCTTC

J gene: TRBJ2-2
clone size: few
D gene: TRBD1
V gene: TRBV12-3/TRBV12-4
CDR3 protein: CASRWTGTGELFF
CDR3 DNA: TGTGCCAGCAGGTGGACAGGGACCGGGGAGCTGTTTTTT

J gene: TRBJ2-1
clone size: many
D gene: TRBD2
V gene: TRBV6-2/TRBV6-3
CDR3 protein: CASSPSWTSGWEFF
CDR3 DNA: TGTGCCAGCAGCCCCTCCTGGACTAGCGGGTGGGAGTTCTTC

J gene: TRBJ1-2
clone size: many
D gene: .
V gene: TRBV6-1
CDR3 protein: CASSLYGYTF
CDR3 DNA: TGTGCCAGCAGTCTCTATGGCTACACCTTC

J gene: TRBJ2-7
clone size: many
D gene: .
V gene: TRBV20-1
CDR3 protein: CSARDSSPRQYF
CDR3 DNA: TGCAGTGCTAGGGACAGCTCACCTAGGCAGTACTTC

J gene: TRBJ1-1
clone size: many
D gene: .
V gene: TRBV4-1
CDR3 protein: CASSQSSLRNTEAFF
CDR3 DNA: TGCGCCAGCAGCCAGTCGAGTCTGAGGAACACTGAAGCTTTCTTT

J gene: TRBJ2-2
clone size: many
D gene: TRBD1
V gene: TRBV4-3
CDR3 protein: CASSQTTGGNTGELFF
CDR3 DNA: TGCGCCAGCAGCCAGACGACAGGGGGGAACACCGGGGAGCTGTTTTTT

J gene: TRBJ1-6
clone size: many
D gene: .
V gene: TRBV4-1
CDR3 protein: CASSQDGQSQGSSYNSPLHF
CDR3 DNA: TGCGCCAGCAGCCAAGATGGACAGTCTCAAGGGAGCTCCTATAATTCACCCCTCCACTTT

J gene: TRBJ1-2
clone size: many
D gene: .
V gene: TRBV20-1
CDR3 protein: CSAKGGGGGYTF
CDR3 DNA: TGCAGTGCTAAAGGGGGTGGCGGAGGCTACACCTTC

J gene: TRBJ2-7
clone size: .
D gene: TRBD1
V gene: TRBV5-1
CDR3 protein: CASGRQGNEQYF
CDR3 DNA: TGCGCCAGCGGGAGACAGGGGAACGAGCAGTACTTC

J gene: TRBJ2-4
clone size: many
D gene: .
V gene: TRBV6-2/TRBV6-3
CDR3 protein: CASKTRDHKNIQYF
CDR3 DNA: TGTGCCAGCAAAACCCGGGACCACAAAAACATTCAGTACTTC

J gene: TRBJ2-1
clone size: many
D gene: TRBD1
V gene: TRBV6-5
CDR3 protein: CASTPGTGIQYNEQFF
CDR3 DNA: TGTGCCAGCACCCCAGGGACAGGGATACAGTACAATGAGCAGTTCTTC

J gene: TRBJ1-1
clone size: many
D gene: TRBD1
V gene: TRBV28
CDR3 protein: CASRPGTENTEAFF
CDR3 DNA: TGTGCCAGCAGACCTGGGACAGAGAACACTGAAGCTTTCTTT

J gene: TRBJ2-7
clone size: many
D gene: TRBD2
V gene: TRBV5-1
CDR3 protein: CASSLRRRTSGISYEQYF
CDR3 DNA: TGCGCCAGCAGCTTGAGACGTCGGACTAGCGGGATCTCCTACGAGCAGTACTTC

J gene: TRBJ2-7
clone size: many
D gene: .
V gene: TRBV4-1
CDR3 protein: CASSQEAAGDLRDEQYF
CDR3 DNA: TGCGCCAGCAGCCAAGAGGCGGCAGGGGATTTGAGAGACGAGCAGTACTTC

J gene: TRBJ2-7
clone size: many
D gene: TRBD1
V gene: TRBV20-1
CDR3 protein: CSGQGSNSYEQYF
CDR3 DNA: TGCAGCGGACAGGGCTCCAACTCCTACGAGCAGTACTTC

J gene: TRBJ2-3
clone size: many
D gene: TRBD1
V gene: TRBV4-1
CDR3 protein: CASSERQGGTDTQYF
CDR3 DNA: TGCGCCAGCAGCGAGAGACAGGGTGGCACAGATACGCAGTATTTT

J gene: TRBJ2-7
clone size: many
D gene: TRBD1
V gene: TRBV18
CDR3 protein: CASSPRQGYEQYF
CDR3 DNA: TGTGCCAGCTCACCGCGACAGGGCTACGAGCAGTACTTC

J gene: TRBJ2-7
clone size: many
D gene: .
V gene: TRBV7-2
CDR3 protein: CASSLAGQIYEQYF
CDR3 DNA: TGTGCCAGCAGCTTAGCAGGACAGATTTACGAGCAGTACTTC

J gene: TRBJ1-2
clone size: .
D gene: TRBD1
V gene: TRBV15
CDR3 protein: CATSRDRGLDYGYTF
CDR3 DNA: TGTGCCACCAGCAGGGACAGGGGCCTAGACTATGGCTACACCTTC